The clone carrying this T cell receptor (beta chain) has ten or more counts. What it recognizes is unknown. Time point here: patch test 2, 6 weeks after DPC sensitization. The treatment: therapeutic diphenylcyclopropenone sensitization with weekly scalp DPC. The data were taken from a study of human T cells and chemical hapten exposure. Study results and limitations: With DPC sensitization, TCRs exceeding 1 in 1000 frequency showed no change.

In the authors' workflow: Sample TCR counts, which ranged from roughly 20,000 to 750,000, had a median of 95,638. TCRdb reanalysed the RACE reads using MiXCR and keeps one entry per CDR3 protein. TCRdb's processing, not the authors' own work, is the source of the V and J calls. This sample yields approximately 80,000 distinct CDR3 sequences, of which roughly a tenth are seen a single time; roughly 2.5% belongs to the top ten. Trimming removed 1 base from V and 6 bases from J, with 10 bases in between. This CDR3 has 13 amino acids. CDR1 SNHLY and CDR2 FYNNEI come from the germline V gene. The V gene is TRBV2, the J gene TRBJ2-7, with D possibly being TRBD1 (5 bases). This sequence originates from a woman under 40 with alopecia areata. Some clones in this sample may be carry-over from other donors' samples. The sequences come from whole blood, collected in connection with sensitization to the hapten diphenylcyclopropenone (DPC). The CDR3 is CASSEDQGTEQYF. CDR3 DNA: TGTGCCAGCAGTGAAGACCAGGGCACCGAGCAGTACTTC.